This T cell receptor beta chain originates from a study of cytomegalovirus exposure and HLA in healthy donors (dated by TCRdb to the late 2010s). Regarding the complete study: An earlier analysis of approximately 640 of the donors reported more than 250 Gb of sequence data and roughly 110 million unique TCR beta sequences from 190 million or so T cells. Approximately 310 gigabases of sequencing data and approximately 92 million unique TCR sequences made up an early release that covered approximately 620 HLA-typed donors. Of the 300 to 400 genotyped donors, 81% fell in the genetic ancestry cluster associated with self-reported Caucasian donors. The study aimed to test whether cataloging public T cell receptors could reveal signatures of past pathogen exposure. The study profiled the T cell repertoires of 500 to 800 subjects by immunosequencing and related them to cytomegalovirus serostatus. Along with the approximately 620-subject first cohort, a separate validation cohort of more than 90 different subjects was used. High-throughput TCR immunosequencing, statistical association of individual TCRs with disease status, and machine learning were combined to predict cytomegalovirus infection status. A later analysis re-analyzed previously published TCR beta repertoires from about 600 donors and added high-resolution HLA genotyping to study TCR occurrence patterns. Rather than using new phenotypic data, the later analysis identified candidate immune exposures from TCR beta sequences and from how often those sequences occurred across donors. An earlier analysis of 587 of the donors used high-throughput TCR beta sequencing to judge whether each TCR beta V gene segment behaved as functional or pseudogenic. Alongside the repertoire data, information on donor age, sex, ethnicity and CMV serostatus was compiled. Genome-wide SNP genotypes for about 55% of the roughly 670 donors were used in a later genetic analysis, which treated that subset as a discovery cohort. Every repertoire in the discovery cohort had been generated on one and the same sequencing platform. Both class I and class II loci were covered by HLA typing, at four-digit resolution. The number of donors typed differed by locus, with about 629-640 for A, B, C, DRB1 and DQB1, 522 for DQA1, some 570 for DPA1, and over 400 for DPB1. A handful of DR-DQ haplotypes were handled as single units for association and clustering because linkage in the cohort was strong. Among around 400 genotyped donors of the cohort, an average of roughly 230,000 unique TCR beta nucleotide sequences was sequenced per donor, of which approximately 18% were non-productive.

Library construction relied on the immunoSEQ multiplex PCR assay. The multiplex PCR relied on a mix of 60 forward primers for TCR Vbeta segments and 13 reverse primers for TCR Jbeta segments. The CDR3 region of rearranged TCR beta genes was amplified from genomic DNA by a multiplex PCR assay. Amplified TCR beta libraries were sequenced as 87-base-pair reads on the Illumina HiSeq System. Regarding the original processing steps: A later analysis tallied 70 million to 100 million unique TCR beta chains across the 550 to 850 repertoires, and approximately 12 million of those chains were shared by two or more donors. Raw reads were error-corrected and collapsed into unique sequences by a nearest-neighbor algorithm in which closely related sequences were merged to remove PCR and sequencing errors. To assign V, D and J gene segments, CDR3 sequences were aligned to IMGT reference sequences. Each retained sequence needed at least a six-nucleotide match to both a V gene segment and a J gene segment. Rearrangements were classified as productive when the CDR3 lacked stop codons and remained in frame with V and J, and all other rearrangements were classified as non-productive. Following IMGT convention, CDR3 was defined as the stretch from the second conserved V-encoded cysteine up to the conserved J-encoded phenylalanine. The earlier analysis of about 560 of the donors excluded any sequence lacking an unambiguous match to a single V gene segment. An earlier analysis of a few hundred of the donors called V segments functional above 56.7% productive rearrangements and segregating when the between-donor standard deviation exceeded 5%. A statistical classification framework was built for diagnosing cytomegalovirus status from the catalog of TCR beta chain sequences. In a later analysis, V and J genes were assigned by comparing TCR nucleotide sequences against IMGT/GENE-DB human TR gene sequences. The TCRdist pipeline was used in a later analysis to assign CDR3 sequences and most-parsimonious VDJ recombination scenarios. A later analysis defined each TCR beta chain by its CDR3 amino acid sequence plus V-gene family, and excluded reads lacking a unique V-gene family. To address suspected cross-contamination and a sequencing artifact, a later analysis removed several hundred highly shared, low-generation-probability nucleotide sequences. In a later analysis, a clonal expansion index was calculated for each public chain from normalized within-repertoire ranks of inferred template counts. In a later analysis, generation probabilities were computed using a VDJ recombination model fitted to out-of-frame rearrangements, and the results were checked against IGoR. A later analysis scored TCR-TCR, TCR-HLA and TCR-CMV co-occurrence with hypergeometric tests, applying a repertoire-size bias correction to TCR pairs. A later analysis estimated false discovery rates by permuting HLA or CMV assignments 20 times. In a later analysis, co-occurring TCRs were grouped with DBSCAN, and TCRdist sequence similarity was added when clustering was performed within HLA-allele-positive subsets. Repertoires with fewer than 30,000 or more than 120,000 public chains were left out of co-occurrence clustering, as were about 5 repertoires with anomalous nucleotide sharing. TCRdb obtained this table from immuneACCESS and retained in-frame rearrangements with V and J assigned. These tables miss some clones; where compared with another copy, unresolved V genes account for less than half of the shortfall, and the remainder is unexplained. V, J and clone size are taken as reported in that table, and D and trimming were inferred from the DNA itself. This sample lists about 150,000 clones; about 74% were detected once. 1.5% to 2% of the sample comes from the top ten.

In total, just over 650 healthy bone marrow donors made up the cohort. At the time of sampling, all cohort members were nominally healthy, though unrecorded immune exposures were likely present. The donor tested CMV seronegative, placing the donor among the 352 seronegative members of the cohort. Every donor gave a peripheral blood sample, and the peripheral blood mononuclear cells from that sample were used for TCR beta sequencing. The Qiagen DNeasy Blood Extraction Kit was used to extract genomic DNA from the blood cell samples. Here is what the overall study found, with its caveats: Across donors, most TCR sequences were observed very rarely, whereas some public TCRs were present in many individuals. Because HLA typing was unavailable for some donors at each locus, only the typed subset was used in association tests. A further reported finding was that TCR beta sequences accurately predicted the HLA-A and HLA-B alleles for most subjects in the first cohort. A later analysis associated around 16,000 TCR beta sequences with specific HLA alleles at a false discovery rate of 0.05. Cytomegalovirus status was reported to be diagnosed by the classifier with high specificity and sensitivity in both the original and validation cohorts. Sequencing depth was assumed to be roughly uniform across donors in the presence/absence analyses, though that assumption may not hold. A later analysis found that TCR association rates varied across HLA loci, with DRB1 alleles showing the most associated TCRs and HLA-C alleles the fewest. According to a later analysis, most CMV-associated TCR beta chains appeared to be HLA-restricted, and the HLA associations seemed to be driven largely by CMV exposure. A group of highly shared sequence variants was considered likely to be a technical artifact of the sequencing pipeline. The authors suggested that the approach could potentially be generalized to other disease states and immunological phenotypes. V-gene and J-gene trimming of TCR beta chains was associated with a missense DCLRE1C variant in a later genetic analysis, and the association was replicated in an independent cohort. In this cohort, only TCR beta chains were sequenced, and detectable features were limited by the absence of alpha or paired-chain data. According to a later genetic analysis, donors in an Asian-associated ancestry cluster had fewer N-insertions in productive TCRs than the approximately 670-donor mean. The study listed 150 to 200 TCR beta chains as associated with cytomegalovirus. Immune exposure information for the cohort was limited to CMV serostatus. Because counts were too low, seventeen rarely observed V segments, including chromosome 9 orphons, were excluded from the earlier analysis of around 590 of the donors. Compared with equally common non-associated chains, HLA-associated TCR beta chains in a later analysis were more clonally expanded and had lower generation probabilities. Because the 87-base-pair reads could not distinguish some IMGT-functional V segments, including TRBV6-2 and TRBV6-3, those segments were excluded. According to a later analysis, parvovirus B19, influenza, CMV and Epstein-Barr virus appeared linked to several top co-occurrence clusters. An earlier analysis of around 500 of the donors showed that most TCR beta V segments appeared in productive rearrangements either about 90% or about 30% of the time, which broadly matched IMGT annotations. In vitro tests confirmed that three of the cytomegalovirus-associated TCR beta chains recognize cytomegalovirus antigens. Correlated functional status among segregating V segments might be attributable to linkage disequilibrium, but an unknown experimental factor could not be ruled out. Assigning TCR associations to individual alleles was difficult when HLA alleles, especially DR and DQ, strongly co-occurred.

Note on this clone: What this receptor recognizes is not known. No base-level quality is on record; no much larger clone is a single base apart.

V is shortened by 6 bases, J by 2 bases, and the region joining them spans 13 bases. Inclusive of the bounding cysteine and phenylalanine, the CDR3 is 14 residues long. Solely the CDR3 DNA is kept, with 42 bases framed from the first base. Taken from the germline V gene (reference sequence), the CDR1 and CDR2 loops are LNHDA and SQIVND. The TCR was taken from a woman aged 40 to 49 in good health and CMV-seronegative. What was sequenced was PBMCs. The chain joins TRBV19 to TRBJ1-2, with an unclear D gene assignment. The bases read TGTGCCAGTAGCCCGTCGAGGCGGAACTATGGCTACACCTTC. Its translation reads: CASSPSRRNYGYTF.